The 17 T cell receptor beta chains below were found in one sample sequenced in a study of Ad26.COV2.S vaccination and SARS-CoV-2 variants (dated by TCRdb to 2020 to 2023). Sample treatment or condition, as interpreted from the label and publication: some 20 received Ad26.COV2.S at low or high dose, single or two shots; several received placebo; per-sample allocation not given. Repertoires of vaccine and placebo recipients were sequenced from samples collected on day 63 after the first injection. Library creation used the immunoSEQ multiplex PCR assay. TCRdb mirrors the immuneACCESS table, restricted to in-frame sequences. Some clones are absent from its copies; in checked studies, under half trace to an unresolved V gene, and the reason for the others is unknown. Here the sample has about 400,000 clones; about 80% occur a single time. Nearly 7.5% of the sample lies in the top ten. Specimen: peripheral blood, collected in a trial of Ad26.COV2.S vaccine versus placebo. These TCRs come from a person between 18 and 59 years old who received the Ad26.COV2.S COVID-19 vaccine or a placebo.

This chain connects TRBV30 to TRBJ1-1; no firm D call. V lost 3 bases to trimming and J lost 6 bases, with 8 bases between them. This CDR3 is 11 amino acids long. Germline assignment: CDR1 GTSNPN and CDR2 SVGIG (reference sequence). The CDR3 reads CAWSWEAEAFF. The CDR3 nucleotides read TGTGCCTGGAGCTGGGAGGCTGAAGCTTTCTTT.

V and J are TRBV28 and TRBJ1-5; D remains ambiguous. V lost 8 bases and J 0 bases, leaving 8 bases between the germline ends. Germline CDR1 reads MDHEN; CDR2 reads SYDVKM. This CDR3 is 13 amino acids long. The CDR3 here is CASSWYSNQPQHF. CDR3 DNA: TGTGCCAGCTCCTGGTATAGCAATCAGCCCCAGCATTTT.

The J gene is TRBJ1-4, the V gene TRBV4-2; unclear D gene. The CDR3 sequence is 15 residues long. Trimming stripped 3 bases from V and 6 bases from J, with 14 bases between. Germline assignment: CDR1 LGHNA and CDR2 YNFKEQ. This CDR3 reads CASSQNGGPDEKLFF. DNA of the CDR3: TGTGCCAGCAGCCAGAACGGAGGGCCCGATGAAAAACTGTTTTTT.

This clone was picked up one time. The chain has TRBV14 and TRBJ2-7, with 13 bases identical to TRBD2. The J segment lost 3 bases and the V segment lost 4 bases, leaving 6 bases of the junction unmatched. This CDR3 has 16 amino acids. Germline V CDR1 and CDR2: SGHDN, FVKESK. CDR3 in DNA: TGTGCCAGCAGCCCTGGGACTAGCGGGGTCAACTACGAGCAGTACTTC. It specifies CASSPGTSGVNYEQYF.

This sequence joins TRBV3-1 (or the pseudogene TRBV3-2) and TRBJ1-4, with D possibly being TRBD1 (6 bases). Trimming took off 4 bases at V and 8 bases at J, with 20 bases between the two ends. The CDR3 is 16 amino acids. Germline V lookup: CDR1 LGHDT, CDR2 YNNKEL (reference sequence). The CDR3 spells CASSPVPGHRGEKLFF. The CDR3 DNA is TGTGCCAGCAGCCCCGTCCCGGGACATCGAGGAGAAAAACTGTTTTTT.

CDR3 amino acids: CASSLAQQKAFF. CDR3 coding DNA: TGTGCCAGCAGTTTAGCGCAACAGAAAGCTTTCTTT. The rearrangement links TRBV12-3 or TRBV12-4 to TRBJ1-1, with D hard to call. V was trimmed by 0 bases and J by 9 bases, leaving 8 bases between them. The CDR3 has 12 residues.

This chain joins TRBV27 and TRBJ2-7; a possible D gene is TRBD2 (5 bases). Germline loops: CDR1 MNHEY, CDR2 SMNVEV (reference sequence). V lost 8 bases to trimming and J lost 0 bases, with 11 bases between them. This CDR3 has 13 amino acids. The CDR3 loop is CASGPGSSYEQYF. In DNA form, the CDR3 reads TGTGCCAGCGGGCCGGGGAGCTCCTACGAGCAGTACTTC.

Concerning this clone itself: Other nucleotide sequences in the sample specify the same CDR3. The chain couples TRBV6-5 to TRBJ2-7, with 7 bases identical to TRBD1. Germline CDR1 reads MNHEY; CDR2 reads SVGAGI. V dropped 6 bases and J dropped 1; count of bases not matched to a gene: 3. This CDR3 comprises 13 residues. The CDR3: CASRTGSSYEQYF. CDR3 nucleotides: TGTGCCAGCAGGACAGGGTCTTCCTACGAGCAGTACTTC.

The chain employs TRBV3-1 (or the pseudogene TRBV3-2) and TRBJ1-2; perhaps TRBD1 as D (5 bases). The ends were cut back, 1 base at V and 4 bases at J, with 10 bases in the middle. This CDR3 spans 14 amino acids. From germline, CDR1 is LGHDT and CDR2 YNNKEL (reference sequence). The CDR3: CASSQGGGGYGYTF. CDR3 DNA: TGTGCCAGCAGCCAAGGGGGGGGAGGCTATGGCTACACCTTC.

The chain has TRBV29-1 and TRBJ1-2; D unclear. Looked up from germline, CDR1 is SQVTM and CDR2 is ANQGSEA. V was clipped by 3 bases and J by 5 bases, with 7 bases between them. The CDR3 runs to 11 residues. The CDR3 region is CSVEGSYGYTF. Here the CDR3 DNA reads TGCAGCGTTGAGGGTTCTTATGGCTACACCTTC.

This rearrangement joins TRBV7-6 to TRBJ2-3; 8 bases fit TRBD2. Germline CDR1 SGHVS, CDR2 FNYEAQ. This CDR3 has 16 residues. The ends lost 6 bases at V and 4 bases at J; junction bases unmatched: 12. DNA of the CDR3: TGTGCCAGCAGTTTACTAGCGGAGGTTAAGGCAGATACGCAGTATTTT. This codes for CASSLLAEVKADTQYF.

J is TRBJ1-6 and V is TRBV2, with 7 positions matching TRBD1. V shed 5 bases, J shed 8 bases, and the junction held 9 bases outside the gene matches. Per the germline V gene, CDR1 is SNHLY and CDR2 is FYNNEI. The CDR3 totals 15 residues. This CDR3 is CASSSGQVGDSPLHF. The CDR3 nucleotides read TGTGCCAGCAGTTCCGGACAGGTGGGAGATTCACCCCTCCACTTT.

Written as DNA, the CDR3 is TGTGCCAGCAGCCAAGACAGTTCTACGTACAATGAGCAGTTCTTC. It is translated as CASSQDSSTYNEQFF. V usage is TRBV3-1 (or the pseudogene TRBV3-2) and J usage is TRBJ2-1; D is unresolved. This CDR3 is built from 15 residues. Germline V lookup: CDR1 LGHDT, CDR2 YNNKEL (reference sequence). The V and J ends lost 0 bases and 4 bases respectively, with 10 bases between them.

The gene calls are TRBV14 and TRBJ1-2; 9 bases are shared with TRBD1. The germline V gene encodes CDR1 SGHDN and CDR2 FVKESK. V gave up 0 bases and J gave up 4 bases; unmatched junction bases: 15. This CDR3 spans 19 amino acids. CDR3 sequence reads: CASSQDKKTGGSRGYGYTF. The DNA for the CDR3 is TGTGCCAGCAGCCAAGATAAGAAAACAGGGGGCTCTAGGGGCTATGGCTACACCTTC.

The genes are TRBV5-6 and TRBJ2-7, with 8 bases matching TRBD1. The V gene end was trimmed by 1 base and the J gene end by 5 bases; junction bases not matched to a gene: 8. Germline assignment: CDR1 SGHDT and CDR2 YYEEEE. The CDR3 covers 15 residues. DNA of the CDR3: TGTGCCAGCAGCTTGTTGACAGGGGATATCCACGAGCAGTACTTC. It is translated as CASSLLTGDIHEQYF.

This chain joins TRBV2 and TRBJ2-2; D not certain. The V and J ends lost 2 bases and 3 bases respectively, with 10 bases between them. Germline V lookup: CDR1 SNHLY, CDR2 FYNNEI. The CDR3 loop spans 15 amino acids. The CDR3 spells CASSESTLYTGELFF. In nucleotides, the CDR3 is TGTGCCAGCAGTGAATCGACGCTTTACACCGGGGAGCTGTTTTTT.

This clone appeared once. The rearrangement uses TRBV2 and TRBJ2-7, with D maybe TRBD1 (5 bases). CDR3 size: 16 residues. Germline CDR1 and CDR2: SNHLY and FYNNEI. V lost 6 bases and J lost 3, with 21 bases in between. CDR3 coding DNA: TGTGCCAGCAGCCCCCCCAGGGTCTCGCCCGACTACGAGCAGTACTTC. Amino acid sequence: CASSPPRVSPDYEQYF. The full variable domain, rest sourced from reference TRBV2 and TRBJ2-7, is EPEVTQTPSHQVTQMGQEVILRCVPISNHLYFYWYRQILGQKVEFLVSFYNNEISEKSEIFDDQFSVERPDGSNFTLKIRSTKLEDSAMYFCASSPPRVSPDYEQYFGPGTRLTVT.